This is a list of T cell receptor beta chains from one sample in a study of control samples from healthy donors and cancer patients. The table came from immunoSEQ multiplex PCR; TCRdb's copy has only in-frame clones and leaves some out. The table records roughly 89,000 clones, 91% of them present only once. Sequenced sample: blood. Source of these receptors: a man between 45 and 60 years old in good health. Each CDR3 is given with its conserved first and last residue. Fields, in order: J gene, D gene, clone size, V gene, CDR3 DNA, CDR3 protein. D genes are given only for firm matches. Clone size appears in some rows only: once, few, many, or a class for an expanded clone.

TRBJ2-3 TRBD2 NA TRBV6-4 TGTGCCAGCAGCCCATCCGCGGGGGGCGCAGATACGCAGTATTTT CASSPSAGGADTQYF
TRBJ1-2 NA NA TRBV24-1 TGTGCCACCAGCGCCGTCGGACAGAGTTATGGCTACACCTTC CATSAVGQSYGYTF
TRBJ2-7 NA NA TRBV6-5 TGTGCCAGCAGCCGAACGGGACTTCCTTCCTACGAGCAGTACTTC CASSRTGLPSYEQYF
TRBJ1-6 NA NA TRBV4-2 TGTGCCAGCAGCCAAGAGGGGCGTTCCTATAATTCACCCCTCCACTTT CASSQEGRSYNSPLHF
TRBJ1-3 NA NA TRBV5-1 TGCGCCAGCAGCTTGGAGGTGGCCGGTGGAAACACCATATATTTT CASSLEVAGGNTIYF
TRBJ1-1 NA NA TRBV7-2 TGTGCCAGCAGCCCCGGGCCGAACACTGAAGCTTTCTTT CASSPGPNTEAFF
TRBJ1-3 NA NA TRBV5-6 TGTGCCAGCAGCTTCTTTGGTACTGGAAACACCATATATTTT CASSFFGTGNTIYF
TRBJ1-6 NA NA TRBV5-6 TGTGCCAGCAGCTTAAGGGGGGCACCCCTCCACTTT CASSLRGAPLHF
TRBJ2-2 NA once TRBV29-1 TGCAGCGTTGAAGATGGGCCAACCGGGGAGCTGTTTTTT CSVEDGPTGELFF
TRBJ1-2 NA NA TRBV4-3 TGCGCCAGCAGCCAAGATTCTGGAGGGTTAAGTGGCTACACCTTC CASSQDSGGLSGYTF
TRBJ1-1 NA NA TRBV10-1 TGCGCCAGCAGCGACCCTATGAACACTGAAGCTTTCTTT CASSDPMNTEAFF
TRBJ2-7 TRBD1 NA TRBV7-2 TGTGCCAGCAGCTTAGCGCACAGGGGGGTCTCCTACGAGCAGTACTTC CASSLAHRGVSYEQYF
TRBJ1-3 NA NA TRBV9 TGTGCCAGCAGCGTAGAAGGGTCCTCTGGAAACACCATATATTTT CASSVEGSSGNTIYF
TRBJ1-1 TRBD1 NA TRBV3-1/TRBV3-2 TGTGCCAGCAGCCCCGGGACAGTATTCACTGAAGCTTTCTTT CASSPGTVFTEAFF
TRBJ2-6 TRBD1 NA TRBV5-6 TGTGCCAGCAGCTTACAGGGGTCTGGGGCCAACGTCCTGACTTTC CASSLQGSGANVLTF
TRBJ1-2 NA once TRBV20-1 TGCAGTGCTATTGCCCGGGGCTACACCTTC CSAIARGYTF
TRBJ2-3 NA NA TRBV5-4 TGTGCCAGCAGCTTGGGGGGGCCTGGCACAGATACGCAGTATTTT CASSLGGPGTDTQYF
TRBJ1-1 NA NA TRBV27 TGTGCCAGCAGTTTGGGGAACGGAGAAGCTTTCTTT CASSLGNGEAFF
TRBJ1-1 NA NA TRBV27 TGTGCCAGCGGTCCCAATCTCCAGGGGACTGAAGCTTTCTTT CASGPNLQGTEAFF
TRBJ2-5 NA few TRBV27 TGTGCCAGCAGTTTGTCAGGGGAGGGGACCCAGTACTTC CASSLSGEGTQYF
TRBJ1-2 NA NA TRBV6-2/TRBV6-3 TGTGCCAGCAGTTACGACGGCATTCAGAACACCTTC CASSYDGIQNTF
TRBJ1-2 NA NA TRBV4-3 TGCGCCAGCAGCCAAGGGGAAGGAGCAGCACGCTATGGCTACACCTTC CASSQGEGAARYGYTF
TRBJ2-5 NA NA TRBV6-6 TGTGCCAGCAGTTGGGAAGAGACCCAGTACTTC CASSWEETQYF
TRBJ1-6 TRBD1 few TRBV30 TGTGCCTGGAGATCAGACAGGGGTGAGAATTCACCCCTCCACTTT CAWRSDRGENSPLHF
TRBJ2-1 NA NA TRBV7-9 TGTGCCAGCAGCTTAGACGGGTACAATGAGCAGTTCTTC CASSLDGYNEQFF
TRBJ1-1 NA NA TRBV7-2 TGTGCCAGCAGCTTAGTGACAGGGAACACTGAAGCTTTCTTT CASSLVTGNTEAFF
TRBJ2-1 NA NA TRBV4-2 TGTGCCAGCAGCCAAGATCAAGCCACCAATGAGCAGTTCTTC CASSQDQATNEQFF
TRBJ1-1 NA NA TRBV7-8 TGTGCCAGCAGCGTTGACAGGTTCGAAGCTTTCTTT CASSVDRFEAFF
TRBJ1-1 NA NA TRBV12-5 TGTGCTAGTGGTTTGACCAGGTCCCTGAACACTGAAGCTTTCTTT CASGLTRSLNTEAFF
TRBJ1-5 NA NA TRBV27 TGTGCCAGCGGTCGGGGCCCTGGCCTTGGTCAGCCCCAGCATTTT CASGRGPGLGQPQHF
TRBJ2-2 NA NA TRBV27 TGTGCCAGCAGTGGTTACCCGGGGCACACCGGGGAGCTGTTTTTT CASSGYPGHTGELFF
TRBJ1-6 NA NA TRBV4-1 TGCGCCAGCAGCCAAGAGCAAAAGGGTGGGACACCCCTCCACTTT CASSQEQKGGTPLHF